This T cell receptor (beta chain) came from a study of blood T cells in healthy people across ages. A second PCR, run for about 7 to 12 cycles, used a sample-barcoded 5' primer plus a J-beta primer mix. TCRdb reanalysed the 5' RACE reads using MiXCR and keeps one entry per CDR3 protein. The sample carries roughly 930,000 distinct CDR3 sequences, under 50% recorded once. This clonotype was sampled from a man aged 25 to 45 in good health. The source material was blood.

CDR3 nucleotides: TGCGCCAGCAGCCAAGATACGGCAGGAGCTAACTATGGCTACACCTTC. It translates to CASSQDTAGANYGYTF. The genes are TRBV4-1 and TRBJ1-2; no clear D gene. The CDR3 length is 16 residues. CDR1 and CDR2 (germline): MGHRA, YSYEKL. V lost 0 bases to trimming and J lost 0 bases, with 11 bases between them.